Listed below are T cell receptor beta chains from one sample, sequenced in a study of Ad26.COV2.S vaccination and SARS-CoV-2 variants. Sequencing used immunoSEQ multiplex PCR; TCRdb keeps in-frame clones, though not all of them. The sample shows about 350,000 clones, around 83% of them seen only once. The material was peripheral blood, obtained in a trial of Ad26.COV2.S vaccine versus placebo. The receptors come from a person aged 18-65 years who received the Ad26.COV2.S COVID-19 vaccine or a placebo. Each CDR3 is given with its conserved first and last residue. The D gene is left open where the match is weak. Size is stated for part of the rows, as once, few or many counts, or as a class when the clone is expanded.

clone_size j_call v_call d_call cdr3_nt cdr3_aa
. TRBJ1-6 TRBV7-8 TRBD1 TGTGCCAGCAGCCAGGGACAGATCTCCTATAATTCACCCCTCCACTTT CASSQGQISYNSPLHF
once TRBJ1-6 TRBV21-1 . TGTGCCAGCAGCGGAGCAATGGGGGACTCACCCCTCCACTTT CASSGAMGDSPLHF
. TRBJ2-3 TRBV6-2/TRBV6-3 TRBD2 TGTGCCAGCAGCCTAAGCTTAGCGGGAGGGCCGGGTGATACGCAGTATTTT CASSLSLAGGPGDTQYF
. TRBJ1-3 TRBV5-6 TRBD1 TGTGCCAGCAGTCCTACAGGGGTCGGAAACACCATATATTTT CASSPTGVGNTIYF
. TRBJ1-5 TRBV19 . TGTGCCAGTAGTACAAACGTTCAGGGCAATCAGCCCCAGCATTTT CASSTNVQGNQPQHF
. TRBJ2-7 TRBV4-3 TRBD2 TGCGCCAGCAGCCAATCCGGGACTAGCGGGGGGTTGCAGTACTTC CASSQSGTSGGLQYF
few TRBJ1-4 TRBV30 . TGTGCCTGGGGCTCCCCAGCGGGGGGCAGTGGTGAAAAACTGTTTTTT CAWGSPAGGSGEKLFF
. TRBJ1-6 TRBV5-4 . TGTGCCAGCAGTCCTCCGGGACCCTCACCCCTCCACTTT CASSPPGPSPLHF
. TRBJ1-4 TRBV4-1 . TGCGCCAGCAGCCCCCCTTCTGCCTGGGGTAATGAAAAACTGTTTTTT CASSPPSAWGNEKLFF
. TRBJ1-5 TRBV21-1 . TGTGCCAGCAGCAAAGCGGGGATTACAGGGACTAGCGGTAATCAGCCCCAGCATTTT CASSKAGITGTSGNQPQHF
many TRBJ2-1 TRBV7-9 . TGTGCCAGCAGCCCCGAAGGTCCGGGAAGTTTTTTTTACAATGAGCAGTTCTTC CASSPEGPGSFFYNEQFF
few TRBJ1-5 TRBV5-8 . TGTGCCAGCAGCTTGCAGGGCTATAGCAATCAGCCCCAGCATTTT CASSLQGYSNQPQHF
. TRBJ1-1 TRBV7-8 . TGTGCCAGCAGCTTAGTCGGGCATATATACACTGAAGCTTTCTTT CASSLVGHIYTEAFF
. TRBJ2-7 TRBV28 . TGTGCCAGCAGTCCCTGGCCAGGGACCTACGAGCAGTACTTC CASSPWPGTYEQYF
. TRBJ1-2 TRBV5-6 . TGTGCCAGCAGCTTGGTGTCGCAGGCCTATGGCTACACCTTC CASSLVSQAYGYTF
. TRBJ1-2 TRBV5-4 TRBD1 TGTGCCAGCAGCTTGACAGGGGGCAGCGGCTACACCTTC CASSLTGGSGYTF
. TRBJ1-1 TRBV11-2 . TGTGCCAGCAGCCTCGGGCTACAGGGTTGGGGCACTGAAGCTTTCTTT CASSLGLQGWGTEAFF
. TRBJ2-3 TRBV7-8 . TGTGCCAGCAGCTTAGCAGGACAGATTTCCCGCACAGATACGCAGTATTTT CASSLAGQISRTDTQYF
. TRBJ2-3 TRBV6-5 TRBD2 TGTGCCAGCAGTTACTCGACTAGCGGGAGTCCAGATACGCAGTATTTT CASSYSTSGSPDTQYF
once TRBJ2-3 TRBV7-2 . TGTGCCAGCAACCCCCGGGGGCTCACAGATACGCAGTATTTT CASNPRGLTDTQYF
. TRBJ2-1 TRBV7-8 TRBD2 TGTGCCAGCAGCCCGACCACTAGCGGGGTCAACGTTGAGCAGTTCTTC CASSPTTSGVNVEQFF
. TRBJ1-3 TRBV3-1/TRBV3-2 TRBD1 TGTGCCAGCAGCCCGGGGGGACAGAGAAACACCATATATTTT CASSPGGQRNTIYF
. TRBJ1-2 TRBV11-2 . TGTGCCAGCAGCCCACAGGGTCCTAACTATGGCTACACCTTC CASSPQGPNYGYTF
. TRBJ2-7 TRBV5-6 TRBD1 TGTGCCAGCAGCCGACAGGGATTCTCCTACGAGCAGTACTTC CASSRQGFSYEQYF
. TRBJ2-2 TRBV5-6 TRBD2 TGTGCCAGCAGCTCCGGGACTAGCGGGAGGGGAAACACCGGGGAGCTGTTTTTT CASSSGTSGRGNTGELFF
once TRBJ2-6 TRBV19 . TGTGCCAGTAGTTCCGGACAGCCTGGGGCCAACGTCCTGACTTTC CASSSGQPGANVLTF
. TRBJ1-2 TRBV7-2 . TGTGCCAGCGCAGACGGGACCTCTAACTATGGCTACACCTTC CASADGTSNYGYTF
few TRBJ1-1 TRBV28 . TGTGCCAGCAGTCCCTCCTATGTGTCGAACACTGAAGCTTTCTTT CASSPSYVSNTEAFF
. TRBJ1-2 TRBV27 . TGTGCCAGCAGAGCTGAGGGGTTCTATGGCTACACCTTC CASRAEGFYGYTF
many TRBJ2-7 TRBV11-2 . TGTGCCAGCAGCTCCCTTTGGGCAGACTACGAGCAGTACTTC CASSSLWADYEQYF
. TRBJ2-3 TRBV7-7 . TGTGCTAGCAGCTTGGGAGGCGGCCGGGTTTCGGATACGCAGTATTTT CASSLGGGRVSDTQYF
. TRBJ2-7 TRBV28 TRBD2 TGTGCCAGCAGCCCCCGTAGCGGGAGGGGAAGCCCTCGGTCCTACGAGCAGTACTTC CASSPRSGRGSPRSYEQYF
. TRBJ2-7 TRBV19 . TGTGCCAGTAGCCCCAGCCCAGGCGGGTCCTACGAGCAGTACTTC CASSPSPGGSYEQYF
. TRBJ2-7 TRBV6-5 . TGTGCCAGCCGGTATGACCCCCAGACCTACGAGCAGTACTTC CASRYDPQTYEQYF
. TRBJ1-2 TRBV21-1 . TGTGCCAGCAGCAAAGCTATGTGCCGAAGCTATGGCTACACCTTC CASSKAMCRSYGYTF
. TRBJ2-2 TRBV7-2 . TGTGCCAGCAGCTTAGTGGCAGGGGTCGGGGAGCTGTTTTTT CASSLVAGVGELFF
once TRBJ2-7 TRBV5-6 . TGTGCCAGCAGCTACTGGGGTTACCCCGGGAACGAGCAGTACTTC CASSYWGYPGNEQYF
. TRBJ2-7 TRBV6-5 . TGTGCCAGCAGTTATGATAGGGGCCCCTACGAGCAGTACTTC CASSYDRGPYEQYF
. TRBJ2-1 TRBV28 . TGTGCCAGCAGACTCTACAATGAGCAGTTCTTC CASRLYNEQFF
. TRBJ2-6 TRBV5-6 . TGTGCCAGCAGCTACAGCCCCTCTGGGGCCAACGTCCTGACTTTC CASSYSPSGANVLTF
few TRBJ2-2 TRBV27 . TGTGCCAGCAGGCGAGTTGAACTGGTGGCCGGGGAGCTGTTTTTT CASRRVELVAGELFF
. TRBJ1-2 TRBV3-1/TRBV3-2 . TGTGCCAGCAGCCAACTCCTGGGCAGACTTTACTATGGCTACACCTTC CASSQLLGRLYYGYTF
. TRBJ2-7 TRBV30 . TGTGCCTGGATGGGGGTAGGTTACGAGCAGTACTTC CAWMGVGYEQYF
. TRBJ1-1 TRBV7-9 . TGTGCCAGCAGTGTCAGGGCATTGAACACTGAAGCTTTCTTT CASSVRALNTEAFF
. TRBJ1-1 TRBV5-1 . TGCGCCAGCAGCTTGGTGGGGCTGGGCACTGAAGCTTTCTTT CASSLVGLGTEAFF
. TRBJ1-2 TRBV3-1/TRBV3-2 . TGTGCCAGCAGCCAGCCGGGACAACTCTATGGCTACACCTTC CASSQPGQLYGYTF
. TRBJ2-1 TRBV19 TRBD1 TGTGCCAGTAGGCTGGGACAGGGGGGCTACAATGAGCAGTTCTTC CASRLGQGGYNEQFF
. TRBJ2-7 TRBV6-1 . TGTGCCAGCAGTGCACCCCCCGGGTCCCGAATTACCTACGAGCAGTACTTC CASSAPPGSRITYEQYF
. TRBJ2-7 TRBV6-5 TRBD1 TGTGCCAGCAGGCCCGACGGGACAGGGGTATACGAGCAGTACTTC CASRPDGTGVYEQYF
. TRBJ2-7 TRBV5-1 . TGCGCCAGCCGGGACGGTGACTCCTACGAGCAGTACTTC CASRDGDSYEQYF